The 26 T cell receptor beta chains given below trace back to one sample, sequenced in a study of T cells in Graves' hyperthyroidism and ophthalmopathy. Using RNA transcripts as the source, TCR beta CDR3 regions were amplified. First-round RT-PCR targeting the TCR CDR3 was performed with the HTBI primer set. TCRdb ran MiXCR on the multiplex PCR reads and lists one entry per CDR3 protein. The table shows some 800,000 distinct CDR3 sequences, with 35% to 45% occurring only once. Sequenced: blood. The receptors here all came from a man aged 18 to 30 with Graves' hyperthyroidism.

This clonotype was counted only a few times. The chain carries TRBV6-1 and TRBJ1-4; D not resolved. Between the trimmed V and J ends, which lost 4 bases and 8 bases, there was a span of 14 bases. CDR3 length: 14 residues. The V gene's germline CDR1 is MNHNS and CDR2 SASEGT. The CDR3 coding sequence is TGTGCCAGCAGTGCATCTACGAGTGGGGAAAAACTGTTTTTT. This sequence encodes CASSASTSGEKLFF.

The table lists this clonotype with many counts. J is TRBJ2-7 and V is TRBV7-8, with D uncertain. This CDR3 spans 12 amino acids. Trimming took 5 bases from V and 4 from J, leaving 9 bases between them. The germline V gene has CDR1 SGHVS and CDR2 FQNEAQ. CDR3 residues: CASSTLSYEQYF. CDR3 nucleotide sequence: TGTGCCAGCAGCACCCTATCATACGAGCAGTACTTC.

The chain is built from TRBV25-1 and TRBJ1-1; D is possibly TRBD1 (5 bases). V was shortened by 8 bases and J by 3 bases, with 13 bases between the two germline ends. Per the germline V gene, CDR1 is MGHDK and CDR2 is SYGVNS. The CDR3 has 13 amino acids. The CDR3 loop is CASFGTPHTEAFF. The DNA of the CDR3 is TGTGCCAGCTTCGGGACCCCTCACACTGAAGCTTTCTTT.

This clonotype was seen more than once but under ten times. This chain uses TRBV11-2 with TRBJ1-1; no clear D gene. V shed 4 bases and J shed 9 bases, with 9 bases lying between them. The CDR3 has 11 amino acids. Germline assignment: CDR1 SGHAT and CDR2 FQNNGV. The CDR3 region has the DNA TGTGCCAGCAGCTCATGGTCACAAGCTTTCTTT. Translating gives CASSSWSQAFF.

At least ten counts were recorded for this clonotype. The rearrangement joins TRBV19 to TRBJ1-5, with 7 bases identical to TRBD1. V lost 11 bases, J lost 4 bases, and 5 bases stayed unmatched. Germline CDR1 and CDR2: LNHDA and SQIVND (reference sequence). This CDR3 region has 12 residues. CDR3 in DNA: TGTGCCGGGCGCAGGGGGAATCAGCCCCAGCATTTT. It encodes CAGRRGNQPQHF. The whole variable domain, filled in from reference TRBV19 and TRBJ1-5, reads DGGITQSPKYLFRKEGQNVTLSCEQNLNHDAMYWYRQDPGQGLRLIYYSQIVNDFQKGDIAEGYSVSREKKESFPLTVTSAQKNPTAFYLCAGRRGNQPQHFGDGTRLSIL.

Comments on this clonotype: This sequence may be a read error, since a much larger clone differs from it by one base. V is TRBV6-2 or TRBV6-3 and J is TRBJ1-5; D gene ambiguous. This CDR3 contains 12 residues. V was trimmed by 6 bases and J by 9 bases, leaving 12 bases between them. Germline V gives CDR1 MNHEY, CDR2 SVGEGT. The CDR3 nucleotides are TGTGCCAGCAGGGAAGGGTTTCGGCCCCAGCATTTT. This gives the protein CASREGFRPQHF.

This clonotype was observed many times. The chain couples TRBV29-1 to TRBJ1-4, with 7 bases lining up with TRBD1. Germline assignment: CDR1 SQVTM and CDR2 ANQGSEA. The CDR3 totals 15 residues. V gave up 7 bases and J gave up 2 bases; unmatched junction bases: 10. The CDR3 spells CSGQTGWGTNEKLFF. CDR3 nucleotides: TGCAGCGGCCAGACAGGGTGGGGGACTAATGAAAAACTGTTTTTT.

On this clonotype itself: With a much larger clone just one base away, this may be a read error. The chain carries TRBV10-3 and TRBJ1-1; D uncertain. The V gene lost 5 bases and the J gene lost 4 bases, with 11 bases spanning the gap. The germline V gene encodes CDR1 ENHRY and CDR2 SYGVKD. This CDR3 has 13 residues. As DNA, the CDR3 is TGTGCCATCAGTTACTCGTTGGGCACTGAAGCTTTCTTT. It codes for CAISYSLGTEAFF.

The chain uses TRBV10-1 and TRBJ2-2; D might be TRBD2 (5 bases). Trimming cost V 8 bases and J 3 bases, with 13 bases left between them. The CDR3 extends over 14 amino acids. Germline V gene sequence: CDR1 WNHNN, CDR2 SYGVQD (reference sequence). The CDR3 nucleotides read TGCGCCAGCGGGCGGGTCGACTACACCGGGGAGCTGTTTTTT. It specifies CASGRVDYTGELFF.

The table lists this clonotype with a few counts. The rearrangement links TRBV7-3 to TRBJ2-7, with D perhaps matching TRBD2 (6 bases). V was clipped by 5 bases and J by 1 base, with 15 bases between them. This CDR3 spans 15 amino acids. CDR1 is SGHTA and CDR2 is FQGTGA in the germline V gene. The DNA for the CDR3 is TGTGCCAGCAGCCTCACCCTCGGGGGATCCTACGAGCAGTACTTC. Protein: CASSLTLGGSYEQYF. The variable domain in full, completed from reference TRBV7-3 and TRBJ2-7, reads GAGVSQTPSNKVTEKGKYVELRCDPISGHTALYWYRQSLGQGPEFLIYFQGTGAADDSGLPNDRFFAVRPEGSVSTLKIQRTERGDSAVYLCASSLTLGGSYEQYFGPGTRLTVT.

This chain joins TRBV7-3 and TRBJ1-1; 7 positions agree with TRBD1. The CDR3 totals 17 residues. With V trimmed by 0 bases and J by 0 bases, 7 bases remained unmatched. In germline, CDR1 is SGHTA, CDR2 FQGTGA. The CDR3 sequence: CASSLTGDSSLNTEAFF. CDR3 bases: TGTGCCAGCAGCTTAACGGGGGACAGTTCTTTGAACACTGAAGCTTTCTTT.

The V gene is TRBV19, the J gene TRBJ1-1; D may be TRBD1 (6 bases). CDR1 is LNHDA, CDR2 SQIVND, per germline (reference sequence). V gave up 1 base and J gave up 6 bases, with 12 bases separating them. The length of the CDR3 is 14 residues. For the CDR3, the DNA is TGTGCCAGTAGTATAGGGGGGACATTTCCTGAAGCTTTCTTT. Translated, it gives CASSIGGTFPEAFF.

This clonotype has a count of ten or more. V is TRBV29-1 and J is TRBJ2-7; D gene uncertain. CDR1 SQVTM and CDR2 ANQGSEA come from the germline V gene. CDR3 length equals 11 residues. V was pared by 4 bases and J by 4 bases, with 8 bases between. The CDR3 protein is CSVGLLYEQYF. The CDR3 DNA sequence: TGCAGCGTTGGCTTGCTTTACGAGCAGTACTTC.

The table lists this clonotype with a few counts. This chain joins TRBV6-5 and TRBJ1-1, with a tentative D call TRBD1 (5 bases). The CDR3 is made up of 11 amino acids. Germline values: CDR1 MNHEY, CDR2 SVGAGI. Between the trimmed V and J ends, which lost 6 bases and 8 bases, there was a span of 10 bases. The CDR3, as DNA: TGTGCCAGCAGCCACGCAGGGGAAGCTTTCTTT. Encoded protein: CASSHAGEAFF.

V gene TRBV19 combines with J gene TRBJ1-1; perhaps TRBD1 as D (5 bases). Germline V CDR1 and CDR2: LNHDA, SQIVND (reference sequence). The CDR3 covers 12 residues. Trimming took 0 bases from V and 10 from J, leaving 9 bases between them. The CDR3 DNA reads TGTGCCAGTAGTATAGAAGGGGCGCGAGCTTTCTTT. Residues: CASSIEGARAFF.

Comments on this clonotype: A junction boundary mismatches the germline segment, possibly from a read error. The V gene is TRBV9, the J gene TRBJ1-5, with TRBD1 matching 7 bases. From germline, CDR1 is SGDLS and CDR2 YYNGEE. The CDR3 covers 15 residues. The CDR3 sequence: CASSVAGGSNQHQHF. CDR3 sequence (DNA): TGTGCCAGCAGCGTAGCAGGGGGTAGCAATCAGCACCAGCATTTT.

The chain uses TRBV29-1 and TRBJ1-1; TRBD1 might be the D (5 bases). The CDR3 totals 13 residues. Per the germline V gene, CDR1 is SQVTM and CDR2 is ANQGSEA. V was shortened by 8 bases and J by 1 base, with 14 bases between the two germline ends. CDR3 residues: CSLLGGRNTEAFF. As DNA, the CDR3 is TGCAGCTTACTTGGGGGACGGAACACTGAAGCTTTCTTT.

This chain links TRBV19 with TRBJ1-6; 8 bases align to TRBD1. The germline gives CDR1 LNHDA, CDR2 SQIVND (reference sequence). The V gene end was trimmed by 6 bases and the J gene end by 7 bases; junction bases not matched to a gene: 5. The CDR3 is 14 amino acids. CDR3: CASRPGQDNSPLHF. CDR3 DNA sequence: TGTGCCAGTAGGCCGGGACAGGACAATTCACCCCTCCACTTT.

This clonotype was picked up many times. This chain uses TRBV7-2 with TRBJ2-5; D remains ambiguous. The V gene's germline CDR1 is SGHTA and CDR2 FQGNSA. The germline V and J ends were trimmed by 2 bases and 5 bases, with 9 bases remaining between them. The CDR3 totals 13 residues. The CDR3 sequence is CASSLNEDETQYF. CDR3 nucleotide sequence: TGTGCCAGCAGCTTAAACGAGGATGAGACCCAGTACTTC.

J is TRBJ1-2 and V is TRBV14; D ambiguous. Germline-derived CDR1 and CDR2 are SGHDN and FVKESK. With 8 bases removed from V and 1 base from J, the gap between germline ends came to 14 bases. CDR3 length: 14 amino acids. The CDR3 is CASSPPRVNYGYTF. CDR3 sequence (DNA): TGTGCCAGCTCACCACCGAGGGTTAACTATGGCTACACCTTC.

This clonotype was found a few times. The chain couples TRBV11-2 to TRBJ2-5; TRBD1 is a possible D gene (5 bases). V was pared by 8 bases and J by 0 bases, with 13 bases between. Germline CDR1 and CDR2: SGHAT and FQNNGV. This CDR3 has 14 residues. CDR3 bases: TGTGCCAGCCGTGTGACAGCGTACCAAGAGACCCAGTACTTC. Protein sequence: CASRVTAYQETQYF.

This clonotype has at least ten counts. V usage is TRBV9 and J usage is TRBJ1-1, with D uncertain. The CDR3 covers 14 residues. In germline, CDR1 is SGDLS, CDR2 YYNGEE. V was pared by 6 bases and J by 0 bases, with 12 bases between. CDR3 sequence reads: CASTRNSLNTEAFF. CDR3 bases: TGTGCCAGCACGAGGAACAGTTTGAACACTGAAGCTTTCTTT.

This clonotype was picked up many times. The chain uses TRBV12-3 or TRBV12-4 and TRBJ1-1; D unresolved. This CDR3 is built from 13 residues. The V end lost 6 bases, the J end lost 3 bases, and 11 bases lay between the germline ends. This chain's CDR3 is CASRDGWYTEAFF. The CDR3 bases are TGTGCCAGCAGGGACGGCTGGTACACTGAAGCTTTCTTT.

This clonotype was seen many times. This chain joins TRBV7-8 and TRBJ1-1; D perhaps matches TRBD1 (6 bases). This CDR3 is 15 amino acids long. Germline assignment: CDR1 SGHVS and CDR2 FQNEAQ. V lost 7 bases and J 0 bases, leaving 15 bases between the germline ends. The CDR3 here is CASILGGDLNTEAFF. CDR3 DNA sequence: TGTGCCAGCATCCTAGGGGGGGACCTGAACACTGAAGCTTTCTTT.

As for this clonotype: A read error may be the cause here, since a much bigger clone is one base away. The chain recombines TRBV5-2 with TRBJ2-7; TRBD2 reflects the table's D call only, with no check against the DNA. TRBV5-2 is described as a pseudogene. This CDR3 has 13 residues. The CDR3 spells CASNEGSSYEQYF. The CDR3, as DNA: TGTGCCAGCAATGAGGGCAGCTCCTACGAGCAGTACTTC.

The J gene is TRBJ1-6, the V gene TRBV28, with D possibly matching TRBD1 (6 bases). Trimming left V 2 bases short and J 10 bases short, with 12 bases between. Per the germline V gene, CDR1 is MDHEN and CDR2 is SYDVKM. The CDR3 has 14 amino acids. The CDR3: CASSLPARGSPLHF. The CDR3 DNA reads TGTGCCAGCAGTTTACCTGCCAGGGGATCACCCCTCCACTTT.